This is a list of T cell receptor beta chains from one sample in a study of shared clonotypes between healthy human individuals. Libraries were prepared by immunoSEQ multiplex PCR; TCRdb keeps only in-frame clonotypes and omits some of them. The data show a few hundred thousand clones, roughly 91% seen once. The sequencing sample was made of memory CD8+ T cells sorted from blood. These receptors originate from a man younger than 35 in good health. Each CDR3 is given without its conserved first and last residue. Fields, in order: CDR3 protein, J gene, V gene.

ASSQGLGLVYEQY TRBJ2-7 TRBV28
ASSHLLLSSYNEQF TRBJ2-1 TRBV5-4
ASSVEGTENTEAF TRBJ1-1 TRBV9
ASSYSMGQGRPEAF TRBJ1-1 TRBV6-5
ASSVTGAGTGELF TRBJ2-2 TRBV9
ASSFIHLTGGRTGELF TRBJ2-2 TRBV13
ASSYSGTDYGYT TRBJ1-2 TRBV6-5
ASSFRTSGRPFSYEQY TRBJ2-7 TRBV11-2
AISDGTGQF TRBJ2-1 TRBV10-3
ASSFWTGVNTEAF TRBJ1-1 TRBV7-9
ASSQDIGPSRGWTGELF TRBJ2-2 TRBV4-3